This T cell receptor (beta chain) stems from a study of neoadjuvant anti-PD-1 for oral cavity cancer (dated by TCRdb to about 2021). For context, the study as a whole: Three to four biweekly doses of nivolumab at 3 mg/kg were mostly administered to patients before curative-intent surgical resection. A fourth nivolumab dose was given around day 43 to patients without progression, and definitive surgical resection was performed in those patients on days 50-56. Responders were defined as patients with complete response, partial response or stable disease by RECIST 1.1; non-responders were defined as patients with progression. The parent correlative cohort had around 11 patients and a response rate of 30% to 35%. Overall results and qualifications from the work: Only a few patients per response group were included in the TCR analyses, and the authors called for validation in larger cohorts. Greater tumor shrinkage was correlated with larger post-treatment sizes of preexisting intratumoral clones, suggesting that expansion of preexisting clones contributed to response. Higher pretreatment blood Treg/Th17 ratios correlated with both higher pretreatment blood TCRbeta clonality and lower post-treatment tumor TCRbeta clonality.

With regard to this clone: What this receptor recognizes is not known. One base away there is no much larger clone; base qualities are not given.

Interpreted using the paper, the time point label stands for: after neoadjuvant nivolumab, at surgical resection. Patients had been newly diagnosed with stage II-IVA oral cavity squamous cell carcinoma, and no prior systemic or radiation treatment had been given to the patients. Everyone in the cohort had locally advanced, HPV-negative oral cavity squamous cell carcinoma. Samples were obtained from a longitudinal correlative study of a single-arm phase II trial of neoadjuvant nivolumab in oral cavity squamous cell carcinoma. Subject-matched pre- and post-treatment PBMCs and tumors from three responders and three non-responders underwent genomic DNA-based TCRbeta sequencing. For tumor tissue, genomic DNA extraction relied on the Maxwell RSC DNA from Tissue kit. The germline V gene sets CDR1 to MDHEN and CDR2 to SYDVKM. Unmatched junction bases come to 5, with V trimmed by 5 bases and J by 1 base. There are 16 amino acids in the CDR3, from cysteine to phenylalanine inclusive. Just CDR3 DNA is preserved here, 48 bases in frame from base 1.

Tumor libraries used mostly 4.5 to 5 ug of input genomic DNA for survey sequencing, with two replicates per sample. TCRbeta libraries were prepared with the immunoSEQ hsTCRbeta kit according to the manufacturer's instructions. The finished libraries were brought together in one pool at 2.5 to 3.5 nM, which was then read using an Illumina NovaSeq 6000 S4 flow cell. Turning to the authors' computational methods: The immunoSEQ Analyzer handled quality control and preprocessing of the raw data. The analysis was limited to productive rearrangements, and each clonotype was defined by a unique CDR3 amino acid sequence. Repertoire clonality was estimated as the Gini-Simpson index, computed with the R package tcR. Student's t test was used to compare Gini indices, and Pearson correlation was used to assess associations with tumor size change. Imported from immuneACCESS, the table was reduced by TCRdb to in-frame sequences with V and J called. These copies leave out some clones; in studies compared against another copy, an unresolved V gene accounts for under half, and the cause of the remainder is not known. The V and J calls and clone size come from that table; D and trimming were worked out from the DNA. The sample profile shows approximately 1,500 clones; 53% of them were found once. The ten largest account for 17% of the sample.

This sequence uses TRBV28 and TRBJ2-1; 10 bases in the middle match TRBD2. The sequence came from a person aged 40 to 85 with oral cavity squamous cell carcinoma. The sample was tumor tissue, taken after nivolumab (anti-PD-1) treatment. CDR3 reads: CASSPSSGRSYNEQFF. The DNA sequence is TGTGCCAGCAGTCCCTCTAGCGGGAGATCCTACAATGAGCAGTTCTTC.